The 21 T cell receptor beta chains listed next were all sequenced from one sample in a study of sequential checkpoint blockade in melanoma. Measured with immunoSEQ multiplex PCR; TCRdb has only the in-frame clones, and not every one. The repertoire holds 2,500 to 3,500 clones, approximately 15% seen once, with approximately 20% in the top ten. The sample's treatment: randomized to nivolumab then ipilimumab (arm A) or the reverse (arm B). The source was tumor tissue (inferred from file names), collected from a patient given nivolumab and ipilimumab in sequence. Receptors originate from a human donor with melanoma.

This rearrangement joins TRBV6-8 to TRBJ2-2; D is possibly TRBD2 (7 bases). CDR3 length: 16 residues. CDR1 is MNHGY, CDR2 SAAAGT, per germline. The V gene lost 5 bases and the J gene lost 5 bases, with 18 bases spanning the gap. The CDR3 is CASSAQGGGLTGELFF. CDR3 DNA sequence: TGTGCCAGCAGTGCCCAAGGGGGGGGCCTGACCGGGGAGCTGTTTTTT.

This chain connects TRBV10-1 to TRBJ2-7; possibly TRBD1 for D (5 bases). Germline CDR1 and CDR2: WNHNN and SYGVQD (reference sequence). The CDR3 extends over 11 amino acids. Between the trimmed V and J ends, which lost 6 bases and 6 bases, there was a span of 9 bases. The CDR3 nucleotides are TGCGCCAGCAGCAGGGCCTCCGAGCAGTACTTC. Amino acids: CASSRASEQYF.

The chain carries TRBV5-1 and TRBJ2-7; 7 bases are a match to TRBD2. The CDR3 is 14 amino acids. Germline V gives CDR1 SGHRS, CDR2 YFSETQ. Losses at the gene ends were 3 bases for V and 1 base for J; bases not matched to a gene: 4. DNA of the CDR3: TGCGCCAGCAGCTGGACTAGACCGTCCTACGAGCAGTACTTC. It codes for CASSWTRPSYEQYF.

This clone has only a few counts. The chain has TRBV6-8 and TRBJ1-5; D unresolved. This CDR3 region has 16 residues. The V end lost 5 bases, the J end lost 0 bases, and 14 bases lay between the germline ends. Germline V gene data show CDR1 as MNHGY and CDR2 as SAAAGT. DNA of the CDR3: TGTGCCAGCAGTGCCCCAGACGTACATAGCAATCAGCCCCAGCATTTT. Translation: CASSAPDVHSNQPQHF.

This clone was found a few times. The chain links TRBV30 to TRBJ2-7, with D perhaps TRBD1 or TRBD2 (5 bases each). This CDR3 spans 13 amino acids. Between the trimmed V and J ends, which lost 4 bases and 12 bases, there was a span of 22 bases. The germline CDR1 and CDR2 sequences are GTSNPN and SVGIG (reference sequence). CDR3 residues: CAWTTELGRALYF. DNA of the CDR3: TGTGCCTGGACCACAGAGCTGGGACGGGCCTTGTACTTC. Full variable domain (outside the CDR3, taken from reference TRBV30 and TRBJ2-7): SQTIHQWPATLVQPVGSPLSLECTVEGTSNPNLYWYRQAAGRGLQLLFYSVGIGQISSEVPQNLSASRPQDRQFILSSKKLLLSDSGFYLCAWTTELGRALYFGPGTRLTVT.

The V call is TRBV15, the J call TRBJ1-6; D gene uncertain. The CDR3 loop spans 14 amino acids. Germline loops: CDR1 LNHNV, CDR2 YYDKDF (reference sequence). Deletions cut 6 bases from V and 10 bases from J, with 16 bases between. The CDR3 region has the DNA TGTGCCACCAGTTACGGGGTGTTTTTGTCACCCCTCCACTTT. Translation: CATSYGVFLSPLHF.

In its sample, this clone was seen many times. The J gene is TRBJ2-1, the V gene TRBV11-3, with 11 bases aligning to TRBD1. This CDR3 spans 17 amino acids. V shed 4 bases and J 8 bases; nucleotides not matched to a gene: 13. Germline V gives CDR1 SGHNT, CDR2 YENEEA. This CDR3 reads CASSSPGTGGLVDEQFF. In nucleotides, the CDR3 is TGTGCCAGCAGCTCACCGGGGACAGGGGGGTTAGTGGATGAGCAGTTCTTC.

This CDR3 is CASSPSEAVGAAFF. The DNA of the CDR3 is TGTGCCAGTTCTCCCTCGGAGGCAGTTGGTGCTGCTTTCTTT. The chain is built from TRBV19 and TRBJ1-1; D is unresolved. The CDR3 contains 14 residues. Looked up from germline, CDR1 is LNHDA and CDR2 is SQIVND (reference sequence). Trimming removed 8 bases from V and 11 bases from J, with 24 bases in between.

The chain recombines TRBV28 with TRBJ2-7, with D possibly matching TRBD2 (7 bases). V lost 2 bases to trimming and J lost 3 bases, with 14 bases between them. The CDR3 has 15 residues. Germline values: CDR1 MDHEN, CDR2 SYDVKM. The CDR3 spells CASSLEYREGYEQYF. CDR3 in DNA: TGTGCCAGCAGTTTAGAGTACAGGGAGGGCTACGAGCAGTACTTC. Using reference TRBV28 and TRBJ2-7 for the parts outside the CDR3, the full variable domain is DVKVTQSSRYLVKRTGEKVFLECVQDMDHENMFWYRQDPGLGLRLIYFSYDVKMKEKGDIPEGYSVSREKKERFSLILESASTNQTSMYLCASSLEYREGYEQYFGPGTRLTVT.

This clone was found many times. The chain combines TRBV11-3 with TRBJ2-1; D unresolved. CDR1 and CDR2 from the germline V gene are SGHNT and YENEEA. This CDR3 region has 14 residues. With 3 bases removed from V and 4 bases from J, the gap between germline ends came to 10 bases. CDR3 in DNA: TGTGCCAGCAGCTTCGGACCCGCTTACAATGAGCAGTTCTTC. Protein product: CASSFGPAYNEQFF.

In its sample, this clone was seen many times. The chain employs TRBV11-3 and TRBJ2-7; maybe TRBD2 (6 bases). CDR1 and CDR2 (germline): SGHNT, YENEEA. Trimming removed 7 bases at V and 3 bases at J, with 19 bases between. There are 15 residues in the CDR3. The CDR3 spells CASTRSGGTNYEQYF. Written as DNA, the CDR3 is TGTGCCAGCACGAGGTCGGGCGGGACCAACTACGAGCAGTACTTC. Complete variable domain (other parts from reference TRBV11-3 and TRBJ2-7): EAGVVQSPRYKIIEKKQPVAFWCNPISGHNTLYWYLQNLGQGPELLIRYENEEAVDDSQLPKDRFSAERLKGVDSTLKIQPAELGDSAVYLCASTRSGGTNYEQYFGPGTRLTVT.

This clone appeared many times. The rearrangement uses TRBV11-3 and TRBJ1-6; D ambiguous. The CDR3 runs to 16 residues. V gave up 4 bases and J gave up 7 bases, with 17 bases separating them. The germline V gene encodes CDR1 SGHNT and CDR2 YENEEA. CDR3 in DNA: TGTGCCAGCAGCTCCCGGGAGGGCTTTAACAATTCACCCCTCCACTTT. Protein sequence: CASSSREGFNNSPLHF. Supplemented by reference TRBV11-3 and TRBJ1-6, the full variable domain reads EAGVVQSPRYKIIEKKQPVAFWCNPISGHNTLYWYLQNLGQGPELLIRYENEEAVDDSQLPKDRFSAERLKGVDSTLKIQPAELGDSAVYLCASSSREGFNNSPLHFGNGTRLTVT.

The CDR3 DNA reads TGTGCCAGCGGTGCGAACACCGGGGAGCTGTTTTTT. The encoded protein is CASGANTGELFF. The gene calls are TRBV19 and TRBJ2-2; D remains unclear. V lost 9 bases and J lost 0, with 5 bases in between. Germline values: CDR1 LNHDA, CDR2 SQIVND (reference sequence). The CDR3 contains 12 residues. The full variable domain, with the rest looked up from reference TRBV19 and TRBJ2-2, is DGGITQSPKYLFRKEGQNVTLSCEQNLNHDAMYWYRQDPGQGLRLIYYSQIVNDFQKGDIAEGYSVSREKKESFPLTVTSAQKNPTAFYLCASGANTGELFFGEGSRLTVL.

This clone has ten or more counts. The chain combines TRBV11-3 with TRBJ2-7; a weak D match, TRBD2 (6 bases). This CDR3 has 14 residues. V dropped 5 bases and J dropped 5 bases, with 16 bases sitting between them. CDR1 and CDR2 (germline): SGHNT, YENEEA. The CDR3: CASSPRGKGHEQYF. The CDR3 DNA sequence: TGTGCCAGCAGCCCACGGGGGAAGGGCCACGAGCAGTACTTC.

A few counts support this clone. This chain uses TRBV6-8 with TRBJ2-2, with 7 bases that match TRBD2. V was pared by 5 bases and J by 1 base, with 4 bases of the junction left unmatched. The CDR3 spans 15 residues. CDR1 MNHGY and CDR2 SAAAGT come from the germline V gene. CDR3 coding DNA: TGTGCCAGCAGTCGCGGGGGAGTGAACACCGGGGAGCTGTTTTTT. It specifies CASSRGGVNTGELFF.

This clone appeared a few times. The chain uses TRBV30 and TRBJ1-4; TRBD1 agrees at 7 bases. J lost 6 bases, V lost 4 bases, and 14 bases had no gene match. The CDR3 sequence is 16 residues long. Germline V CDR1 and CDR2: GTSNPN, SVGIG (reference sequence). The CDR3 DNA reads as TGTGCCTGGACTCGAACAGGGGCCGTGGGGGATGAAAAACTGTTTTTT. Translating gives CAWTRTGAVGDEKLFF.

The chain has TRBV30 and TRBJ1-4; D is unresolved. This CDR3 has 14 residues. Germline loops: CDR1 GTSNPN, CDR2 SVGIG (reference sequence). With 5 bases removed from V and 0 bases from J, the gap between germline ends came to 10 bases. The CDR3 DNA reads TGTGCCTGGGCCGTGGGCTCAACTAATGAAAAACTGTTTTTT. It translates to CAWAVGSTNEKLFF.

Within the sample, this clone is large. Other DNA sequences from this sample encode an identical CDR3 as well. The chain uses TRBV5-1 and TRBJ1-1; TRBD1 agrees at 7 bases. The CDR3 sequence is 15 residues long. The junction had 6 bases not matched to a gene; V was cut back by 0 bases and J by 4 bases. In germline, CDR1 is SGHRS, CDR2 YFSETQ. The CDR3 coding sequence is TGCGCCAGCAGCTTGGGGGGTGGGACAGCCACTGAAGCTTTCTTT. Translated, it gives CASSLGGGTATEAFF.

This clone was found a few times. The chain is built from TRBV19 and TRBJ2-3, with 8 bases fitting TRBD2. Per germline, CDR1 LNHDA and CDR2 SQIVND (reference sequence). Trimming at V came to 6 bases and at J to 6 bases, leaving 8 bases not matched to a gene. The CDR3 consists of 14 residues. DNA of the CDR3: TGTGCCAGTAGCCTCCTAGCGGGTAGCGATACGCAGTATTTT. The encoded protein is CASSLLAGSDTQYF.

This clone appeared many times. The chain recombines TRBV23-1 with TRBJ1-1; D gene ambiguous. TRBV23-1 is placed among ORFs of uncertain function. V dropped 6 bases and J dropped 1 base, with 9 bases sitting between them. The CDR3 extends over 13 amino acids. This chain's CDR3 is CASSLGQNTEAFF. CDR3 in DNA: TGCGCCAGCAGCTTAGGGCAGAACACTGAAGCTTTCTTT.

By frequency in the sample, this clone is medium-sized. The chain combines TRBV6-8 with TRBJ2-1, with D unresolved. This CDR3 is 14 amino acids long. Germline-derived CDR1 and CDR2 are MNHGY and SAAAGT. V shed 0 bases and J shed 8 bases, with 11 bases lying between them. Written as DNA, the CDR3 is TGTGCCAGCAGTTACTCGCTCACCTTAGATGAGCAGTTCTTC. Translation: CASSYSLTLDEQFF.